This is a list of T cell receptor beta chains from one sample in a study of a mutant IDH1 vaccine in newly diagnosed glioma. The antigens these receptors bind are not known. Assay used: immunoSEQ multiplex PCR; TCRdb lists only in-frame clones, some missing. Among over 50,000 clones, 76% were seen once, and the ten largest hold about 4.9%. Sequences were derived from PBMCs, sampled from a glioma patient whose treatment included an IDH1 peptide vaccine. The source is a woman between 40 and 55 years old with glioma. Some clones in this sample may be carry-over from other donors' samples. The CDR3 runs from the conserved cysteine through the conserved F or W. A D gene is named only where the DNA matches it firmly. Size is stated for part of the rows, as once, few or many counts, or as a class when the clone is expanded.

TRBV5-1	once	TRBJ2-2	TRBD1	TGCGCCAGCAGCTGGACAGGGGGCGACACCGGGGAGCTGTTTTTT	CASSWTGGDTGELFF
TRBV19	NA	TRBJ2-7	TRBD1	TGTGCCAGTAGTGTGGGACAGGGGTACGAGCAGTACTTC	CASSVGQGYEQYF
TRBV7-9	NA	TRBJ1-2	TRBD1	TGTGCCAGCAGGGGACAGGGGGCGCGGGACTATGGCTACACCTTC	CASRGQGARDYGYTF
TRBV2	NA	TRBJ1-4	NA	TGTGCCAGCAGTGATCCGTGGTCAGGCCTCCGTGGCGAAAAACTGTTTTTT	CASSDPWSGLRGEKLFF
TRBV5-1	NA	TRBJ2-7	TRBD2	TGCGCCAGCAGCTTGGTCGGGGGGTCTACCTACGAGCAGTACTTC	CASSLVGGSTYEQYF
TRBV10-3	NA	TRBJ1-1	NA	TGTGCCATCAAGGGCGGAGGAAAAACTGAAGCTTTCTTT	CAIKGGGKTEAFF
TRBV7-9	NA	TRBJ1-4	NA	TGTGCCAGCGATATAGGGCCCCGGAATGAAAAACTGTTTTTT	CASDIGPRNEKLFF
TRBV11-3	NA	TRBJ2-7	NA	TGTGCCAGCAGCACTCCGGCTAGCAACGAGCAGTACTTC	CASSTPASNEQYF
TRBV11-3	NA	TRBJ2-3	NA	TGTGCCAGCAGCCCCGGACTATTCACAGATACGCAGTATTTT	CASSPGLFTDTQYF
TRBV5-6	NA	TRBJ1-6	NA	TGTGCCAGCAGCTTGGAACGCGGGATGAACTCCTATAATTCACCCCTCCACTTT	CASSLERGMNSYNSPLHF
TRBV6-4	NA	TRBJ1-2	TRBD1	TGTGCCAGCAGCCCCTCGTTGGGACAGGTTGCCGGTGGCTACACCTTC	CASSPSLGQVAGGYTF
TRBV2	NA	TRBJ2-3	NA	TGTGCCAGCGGCGTAAGCGGGAGCACAGATACGCAGTATTTT	CASGVSGSTDTQYF
TRBV25-1	few	TRBJ1-3	TRBD1	TGTGCCAGCGATGACAGGGGTGGAAACACCATATATTTT	CASDDRGGNTIYF
TRBV7-8	NA	TRBJ1-1	NA	TGTGCCAGCAGCACCGACCTGAGCACTGAAGCTTTCTTT	CASSTDLSTEAFF
TRBV4-2	NA	TRBJ1-1	NA	TGTGCCAGCAGCCCTACACCGGACAGAGTAGCTGAAGCTTTCTTT	CASSPTPDRVAEAFF
TRBV10-3	once	TRBJ2-2	TRBD1	TGTGCCATCAGTGATTGGCAGGGGGCCCTGGGCGGGGAGCTGTTTTTT	CAISDWQGALGGELFF
TRBV10-2	few	TRBJ2-1	TRBD1	TGCGCCAGCAGTTACAGGGGCAATGAGCAGTTCTTC	CASSYRGNEQFF
TRBV6-5	NA	TRBJ2-3	NA	TGTGCCAGCAGTTACTCCCCGGCACCGCCAACAGATACGCAGTATTTT	CASSYSPAPPTDTQYF
TRBV7-9	once	TRBJ2-5	NA	TGTGCCAGCAGCTCTCAGGGTCGAAAGACCCAGTACTTC	CASSSQGRKTQYF
TRBV5-1	NA	TRBJ2-2	TRBD2	TGCGCCAGCAGCTCGCCAAGCGGGGGGGGAACCGGGGAGCTGTTTTTT	CASSSPSGGGTGELFF
TRBV27	NA	TRBJ1-5	TRBD1	TGTGCCAGCAGTCCAGGGACAGGGACTTATAGCAATCAGCCCCAGCATTTT	CASSPGTGTYSNQPQHF
TRBV11-2	few	TRBJ1-6	NA	TGTGCCAGCAGCTTAGACGGGACGGGACCCCTCCACTTT	CASSLDGTGPLHF
TRBV10-2	NA	TRBJ1-5	NA	TGCGCCAGCAGTCCGACAGAAAGCAATCAGCCCCAGCATTTT	CASSPTESNQPQHF
TRBV10-3	NA	TRBJ2-7	NA	TGTGCCATCAGTGAAGAAGCCTACGAGCAGTACTTC	CAISEEAYEQYF
TRBV5-1	NA	TRBJ1-2	TRBD1	TGCGCCAGCAGCGCGGGACAGTCCGACTATGGCTACACCTTC	CASSAGQSDYGYTF
TRBV10-1	NA	TRBJ2-1	NA	TGCGCCAGCAGTGAAGGATGGGGGGGGGCCAACAATGAGCAGTTCTTC	CASSEGWGGANNEQFF
TRBV5-1	NA	TRBJ1-1	NA	TGCGCCAGCAGCTTGGCAGGGTCCGATTGGACTGAAGCTTTCTTT	CASSLAGSDWTEAFF
TRBV7-8	few	TRBJ1-5	NA	TGTGCCAGCAGCTTAGCCTCCCTTCAGGGCCTTTGGGGCAATCAGCCCCAGCATTTT	CASSLASLQGLWGNQPQHF